This T cell receptor (beta chain) was identified in a study of blood T cell repertoires in COVID-19. Across the study: Spain, Italy and the United States supplied samples that represented acute and convalescent COVID-19.

CDR3 size: 16 residues. CDR1 is KGHSH and CDR2 is LQKENI in the germline V gene. Trimming took off 2 bases at V and 2 bases at J, with 15 bases between the two ends. This clone has only a few counts. Original analysis: Amplifying reference gene primers gave estimates of nucleated cell counts. The protocol was immunoSEQ multiplex PCR, while the TCRdb copy is restricted to in-frame clones and leaves out a portion. V, J and clone size derive from that table, while D and trimming were established from the DNA sequence. Of fewer than 250,000 clones in the sample, about 85% were seen once. The material sequenced was peripheral blood. The sequence derives from a human donor in a cohort sampled during active COVID-19. V usage is TRBV18 and J usage is TRBJ1-2, with a possible D match to TRBD1 (5 bases). CDR3 nucleotides: TGTGCCAGCTCACCAGCTGGAAGGGGCCGGAACTATGGCTACACCTTC. Translated, it gives CASSPAGRGRNYGYTF.